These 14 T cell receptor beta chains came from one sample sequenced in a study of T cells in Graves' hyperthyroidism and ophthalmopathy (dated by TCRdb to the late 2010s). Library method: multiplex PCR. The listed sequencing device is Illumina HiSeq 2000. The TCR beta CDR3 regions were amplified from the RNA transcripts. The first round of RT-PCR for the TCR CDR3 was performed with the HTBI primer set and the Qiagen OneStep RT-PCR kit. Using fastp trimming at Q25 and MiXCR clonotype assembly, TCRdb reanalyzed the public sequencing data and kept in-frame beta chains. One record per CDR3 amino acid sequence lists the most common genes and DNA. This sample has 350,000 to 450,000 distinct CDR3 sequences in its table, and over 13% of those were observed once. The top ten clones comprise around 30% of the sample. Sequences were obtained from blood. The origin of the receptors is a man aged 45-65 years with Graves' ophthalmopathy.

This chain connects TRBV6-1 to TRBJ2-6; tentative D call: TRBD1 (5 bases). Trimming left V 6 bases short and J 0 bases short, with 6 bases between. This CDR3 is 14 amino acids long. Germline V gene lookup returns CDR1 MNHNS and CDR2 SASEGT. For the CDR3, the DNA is TGTGCCAGCAGAGACAGCTCTGGGGCCAACGTCCTGACTTTC. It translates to CASRDSSGANVLTF.

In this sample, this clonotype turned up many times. The DNA of the CDR3 is TGTGCCAGCACCGGGACTAGCGGGAGCCAAACCTACAATGAGCAGTTCTTC. Amino acid sequence: CASTGTSGSQTYNEQFF. This chain links TRBV28 with TRBJ2-1, with 14 bases fitting TRBD2. Looked up from germline, CDR1 is MDHEN and CDR2 is SYDVKM. The junction had 7 bases not matched to a gene; V was cut back by 7 bases and J by 2 bases. This CDR3 has 17 residues.

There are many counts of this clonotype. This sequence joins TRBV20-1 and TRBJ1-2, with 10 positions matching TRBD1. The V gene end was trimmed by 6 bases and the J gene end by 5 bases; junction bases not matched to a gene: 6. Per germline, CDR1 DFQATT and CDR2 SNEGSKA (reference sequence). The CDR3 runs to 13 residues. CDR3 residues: CSARTGGAYGYTF. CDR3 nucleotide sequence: TGCAGTGCCAGGACAGGGGGGGCATATGGCTACACCTTC.

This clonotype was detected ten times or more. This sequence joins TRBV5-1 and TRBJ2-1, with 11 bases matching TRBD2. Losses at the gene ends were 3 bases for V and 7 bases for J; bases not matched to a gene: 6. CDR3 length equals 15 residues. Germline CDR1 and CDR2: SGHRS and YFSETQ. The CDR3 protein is CASSSLAGGLNEQFF. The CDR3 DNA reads TGCGCCAGCAGCTCATTAGCGGGAGGGCTAAATGAGCAGTTCTTC.

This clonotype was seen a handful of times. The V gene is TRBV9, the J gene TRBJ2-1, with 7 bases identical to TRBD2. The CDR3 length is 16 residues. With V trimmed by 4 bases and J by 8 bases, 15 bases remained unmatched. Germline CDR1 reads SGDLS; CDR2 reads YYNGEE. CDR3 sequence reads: CASSQRHGGTVYEQFF. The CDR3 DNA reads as TGTGCCAGCAGCCAACGACACGGGGGGACCGTCTATGAGCAGTTCTTC.

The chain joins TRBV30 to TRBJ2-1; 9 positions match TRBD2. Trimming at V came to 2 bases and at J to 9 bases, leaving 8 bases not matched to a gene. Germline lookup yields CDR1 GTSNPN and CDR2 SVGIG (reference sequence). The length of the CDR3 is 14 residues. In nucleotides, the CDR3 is TGTGCCTGGAGTATCTTAGCGGGAGCTGGTGAGCAGTTCTTC. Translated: CAWSILAGAGEQFF.

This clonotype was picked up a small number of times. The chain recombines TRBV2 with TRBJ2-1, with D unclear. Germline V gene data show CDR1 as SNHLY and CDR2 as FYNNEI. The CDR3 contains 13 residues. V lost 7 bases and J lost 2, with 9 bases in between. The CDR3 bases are TGTGCCAGCACTAAGGGAACCTACAATGAGCAGTTCTTC. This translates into CASTKGTYNEQFF.

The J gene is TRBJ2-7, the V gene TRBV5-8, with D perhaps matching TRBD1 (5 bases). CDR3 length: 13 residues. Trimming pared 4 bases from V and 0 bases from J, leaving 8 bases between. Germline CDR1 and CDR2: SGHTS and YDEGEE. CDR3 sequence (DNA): TGTGCCAGCAGCCGACAGCCCTCCTACGAGCAGTACTTC. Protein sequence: CASSRQPSYEQYF.

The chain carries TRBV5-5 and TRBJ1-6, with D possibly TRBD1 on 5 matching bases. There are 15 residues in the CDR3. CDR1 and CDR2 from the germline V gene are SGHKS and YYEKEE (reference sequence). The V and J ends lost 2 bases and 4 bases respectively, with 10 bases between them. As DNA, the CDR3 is TGTGCCAGCAGCTTCGGGGCAGAGTATAATTCACCCCTCCACTTT. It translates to CASSFGAEYNSPLHF.

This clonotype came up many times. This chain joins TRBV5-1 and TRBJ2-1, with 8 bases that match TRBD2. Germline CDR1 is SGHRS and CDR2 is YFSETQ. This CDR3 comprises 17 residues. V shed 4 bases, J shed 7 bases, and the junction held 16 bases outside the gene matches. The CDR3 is CASSQLIRGGGMNEQFF. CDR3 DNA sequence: TGCGCCAGCAGCCAGCTAATCCGGGGGGGCGGGATGAATGAGCAGTTCTTC.

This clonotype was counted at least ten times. The CDR3 loop reads CATSDSGTSGSYEQFF. For the CDR3, the DNA is TGTGCCACCAGTGATTCCGGGACTAGCGGGAGTTATGAGCAGTTCTTC. V is TRBV24-1 and J is TRBJ2-1; 14 positions match TRBD2. Looked up from germline, CDR1 is KGHDR and CDR2 is SFDVKD. The CDR3 length is 16 residues. V gave up 2 bases and J gave up 8 bases; unmatched junction bases: 4.

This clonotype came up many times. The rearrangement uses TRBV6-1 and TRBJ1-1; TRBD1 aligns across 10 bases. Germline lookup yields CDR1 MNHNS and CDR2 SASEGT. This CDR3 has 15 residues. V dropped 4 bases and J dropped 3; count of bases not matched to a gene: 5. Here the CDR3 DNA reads TGTGCCAGCAGTGCGGACAGGGGGATGGACACTGAAGCTTTCTTT. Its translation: CASSADRGMDTEAFF.

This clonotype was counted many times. In nucleotides, the CDR3 is TGTGCCAGCAGCCAAAGACAGGGGGAATATGGCTACACCTTC. Residues: CASSQRQGEYGYTF. The chain combines TRBV3-1 with TRBJ1-2; 9 nucleotides align to TRBD1. The CDR3 consists of 14 residues. V shed 2 bases and J 5 bases; nucleotides not matched to a gene: 3. Looked up from germline, CDR1 is LGHDT and CDR2 is YNNKEL (reference sequence).

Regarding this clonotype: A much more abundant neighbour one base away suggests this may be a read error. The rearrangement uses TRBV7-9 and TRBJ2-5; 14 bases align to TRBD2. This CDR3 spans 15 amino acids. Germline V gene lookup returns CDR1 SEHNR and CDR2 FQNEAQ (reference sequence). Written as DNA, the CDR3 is TGTGTCAGCAGCCCCGGACTAGCGGGAGGAGAGACCCAGTACTTC. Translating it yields CVSSPGLAGGETQYF.